The 22 T cell receptor beta chains presented below share a single source sample, sequenced in a study of vaccination and CD4 T cells after COVID-19. Time point specified: late sampling 161 to 241 days after vaccination in a few convalescent patients. From the PCR reads, TCRdb called clonotypes with MiXCR, one entry per CDR3 protein. The sample includes some 40,000 distinct CDR3 sequences, 36% of them seen just once. The sequencing used CD4+ T cells from blood, collected about 7 months after SARS-CoV-2 vaccination. The source of these receptors is a human donor who had recovered from COVID-19.

The chain has TRBV18 and TRBJ1-2; D not certain. The CDR3 length is 14 residues. Germline loops: CDR1 KGHSH, CDR2 LQKENI. V shed 3 bases and J shed 1 base, with 9 bases lying between them. Written as DNA, the CDR3 is TGTGCCAGCTCACCCACACCGGGTAACTATGGCTACACCTTC. Translated: CASSPTPGNYGYTF.

The chain joins TRBV19 to TRBJ2-1; possibly TRBD1 for D (5 bases). The CDR3 covers 14 residues. Germline values: CDR1 LNHDA, CDR2 SQIVND (reference sequence). V was trimmed by 6 bases and J by 5 bases, leaving 14 bases between them. The CDR3 coding sequence is TGTGCCAGTAGCCCCTTTGACAGAGACAATGAGCAGTTCTTC. Translation: CASSPFDRDNEQFF.

In its sample, this clonotype was seen once. This chain connects TRBV27 to TRBJ2-7, with D uncertain. V dropped 4 bases and J dropped 3 bases, with 4 bases sitting between them. The length of the CDR3 is 11 residues. Germline V gene data show CDR1 as MNHEY and CDR2 as SMNVEV (reference sequence). The CDR3 protein is CASSSNYEQYF. The CDR3 nucleotides are TGTGCCAGCAGTTCGAACTACGAGCAGTACTTC.

The count of this clonotype is one. The chain couples TRBV5-8 to TRBJ2-3; D unclear. The CDR3 has 14 residues. CDR1 and CDR2 from the germline V gene are SGHTS and YDEGEE. V was clipped by 1 base and J by 0 bases, with 6 bases between them. The CDR3 coding sequence is TGTGCCAGCAGCTTGTACACTAGCACAGATACGCAGTATTTT. The encoded protein is CASSLYTSTDTQYF.

The genes are TRBV18 and TRBJ2-7; 9 bases fit TRBD1. The CDR3 is 15 residues long. The V gene's germline CDR1 is KGHSH and CDR2 LQKENI. The V and J ends lost 6 bases and 4 bases, in that order; junction bases with no gene match: 10. DNA of the CDR3: TGTGCCAGCTCGCTTTCTGGGACAGGGTTATACGAGCAGTACTTC. Protein: CASSLSGTGLYEQYF.

This chain joins TRBV7-8 and TRBJ1-1; no reliable D call. From germline, CDR1 is SGHVS and CDR2 FQNEAQ. This CDR3 comprises 15 residues. V lost 5 bases, J lost 1 base, and 14 bases lay in between. As DNA, the CDR3 is TGTGCCAGCAGCCCCCTAGTGGGTGGGAACACTGAAGCTTTCTTT. Its translation is CASSPLVGGNTEAFF.

J is TRBJ1-5 and V is TRBV20-1; D remains unclear. V lost 3 bases to trimming and J lost 2 bases, with 11 bases between them. Germline CDR1 and CDR2: DFQATT and SNEGSKA (reference sequence). This CDR3 comprises 14 residues. The CDR3, as DNA: TGCAGTGCTAGGGGCGCTGGGGGCAATCAGCCCCAGCATTTT. Encoded protein: CSARGAGGNQPQHF.

V usage is TRBV20-1 and J usage is TRBJ1-2; 7 bases are shared with TRBD1. J lost 2 bases, V lost 1 base, and 4 bases had no gene match. The CDR3 contains 14 residues. Germline V lookup: CDR1 DFQATT, CDR2 SNEGSKA (reference sequence). The CDR3 loop reads CSARVEGANYGYTF. The CDR3 DNA reads as TGCAGTGCTAGAGTTGAGGGGGCAAACTATGGCTACACCTTC.

The gene calls are TRBV6-5 and TRBJ2-3, with 12 bases lining up with TRBD2. V gave up 0 bases and J gave up 4 bases; unmatched junction bases: 11. The CDR3 sequence is 19 residues long. Germline CDR1 MNHEY, CDR2 SVGAGI. This CDR3 is CASSYSWGRLAGGADTQYF. CDR3 sequence (DNA): TGTGCCAGCAGTTACTCGTGGGGTAGGCTAGCGGGAGGGGCAGATACGCAGTATTTT.

V usage is TRBV20-1 and J usage is TRBJ1-5; unclear D gene. This CDR3 has 14 residues. V was cut by 2 bases and J by 5 bases, with 13 bases left in between. The germline CDR1 and CDR2 sequences are DFQATT and SNEGSKA (reference sequence). DNA for the CDR3: TGCAGTGCTAGACGGTGGGTCGGGGATCAGCCCCAGCATTTT. Its protein is CSARRWVGDQPQHF.

The rearrangement uses TRBV5-1 and TRBJ2-3; 13 bases line up with TRBD2. The CDR3 is 14 residues long. Trimming removed 2 bases from V and 10 bases from J; junction bases left unmatched: 4. Germline V gene data show CDR1 as SGHRS and CDR2 as YFSETQ. The DNA for the CDR3 is TGCGCCAGCAGCTTAAGGACTAGCGGGAGTCCGCAGTATTTT. This codes for CASSLRTSGSPQYF.

In its sample, this clonotype was seen once. The chain's CDR3 is CASSQPPNRKDDRWETQYF. The DNA of the CDR3 is TGCGCCAGCAGCCAACCCCCAAACCGAAAGGACGACCGATGGGAGACCCAGTACTTC. The rearrangement links TRBV5-1 to TRBJ2-5; no clear D gene. CDR1 SGHRS and CDR2 YFSETQ come from the germline V gene. Trimming removed 4 bases from V and 5 bases from J, with 30 bases in between. The CDR3 is made up of 19 amino acids.

This chain uses TRBV4-1 with TRBJ1-6; D perhaps matches TRBD1 (5 bases). This CDR3 is built from 15 residues. Germline lookup yields CDR1 MGHRA and CDR2 YSYEKL. Trimming removed 1 base at V and 4 bases at J, with 8 bases between. CDR3 sequence reads: CASSQVDRYNSPLHF. Written as DNA, the CDR3 is TGCGCCAGCAGCCAAGTAGACAGATATAATTCACCCCTCCACTTT.

The CDR3 loop reads CATSDGFAGGRETQYF. The CDR3 region has the DNA TGTGCCACCAGTGATGGGTTTGCGGGAGGTAGGGAGACCCAGTACTTC. The rearrangement joins TRBV24-1 to TRBJ2-5; 8 bases are shared with TRBD2. Germline CDR1 is KGHDR and CDR2 is SFDVKD. The CDR3 is 16 amino acids. J lost 5 bases, V lost 3 bases, and 10 bases had no gene match.

The chain combines TRBV10-1 with TRBJ2-3; D ambiguous. The germline V gene encodes CDR1 WNHNN and CDR2 SYGVQD (reference sequence). Trimming removed 6 bases from V and 2 bases from J, with 15 bases in between. This CDR3 spans 15 amino acids. As DNA, the CDR3 is TGCGCCAGCAGCCAAGATAGTTCAACCACAGATACGCAGTATTTT. Its translation: CASSQDSSTTDTQYF.

J is TRBJ2-5 and V is TRBV27, with a tentative D call TRBD2 (6 bases). The length of the CDR3 is 13 residues. V gave up 1 base and J gave up 4 bases, with 7 bases separating them. CDR1 MNHEY and CDR2 SMNVEV come from the germline V gene (reference sequence). CDR3 DNA sequence: TGTGCCAGCAGTTTATGGCGGGGAGAGACCCAGTACTTC. This sequence encodes CASSLWRGETQYF.

This clonotype came up a few times. The rearrangement joins TRBV28 to TRBJ1-1; 8 bases map to TRBD1. Looked up from germline, CDR1 is MDHEN and CDR2 is SYDVKM. With 4 bases clipped from V and 8 bases from J, the junction kept 3 bases outside the gene matches. The CDR3 has 12 amino acids. The CDR3: CASSSNRGEAFF. The CDR3 coding sequence is TGTGCCAGCAGTTCCAACAGGGGGGAAGCTTTCTTT.

V usage is TRBV7-2 and J usage is TRBJ2-5, with D unclear. CDR1 and CDR2 from the germline V gene are SGHTA and FQGNSA. Trimming took 4 bases from V and 1 from J, leaving 7 bases between them. The CDR3 extends over 13 amino acids. CDR3 amino acids: CASSSPSQETQYF. CDR3 nucleotides: TGTGCCAGCAGCTCCCCCTCCCAAGAGACCCAGTACTTC. Filled out from reference TRBV7-2 and TRBJ2-5, the complete variable domain reads GAGVSQSPSNKVTEKGKDVELRCDPISGHTALYWYRQSLGQGLEFLIYFQGNSAPDKSGLPSDRFSAERTGGSVSTLTIQRTQQEDSAVYLCASSSPSQETQYFGPGTRLLVL.

The chain is built from TRBV19 and TRBJ2-1, with D possibly TRBD2 on 7 matching bases. The CDR3 is 15 residues long. Germline CDR1 reads LNHDA; CDR2 reads SQIVND (reference sequence). Trimming took off 3 bases at V and 6 bases at J, with 15 bases between the two ends. Written as DNA, the CDR3 is TGTGCCAGTAGTATGTCGGGGGGAGGGGGCAATGAGCAGTTCTTC. This codes for CASSMSGGGGNEQFF.

The chain joins TRBV5-1 to TRBJ1-6; 8 nucleotides match TRBD1. The CDR3 extends over 15 amino acids. V dropped 0 bases and J dropped 9; count of bases not matched to a gene: 5. Germline V gene lookup returns CDR1 SGHRS and CDR2 YFSETQ. CDR3 DNA sequence: TGCGCCAGCAGCTTGGCGGGACAGGAGAGTTCACCCCTCCACTTT. Amino acids: CASSLAGQESSPLHF.

This clonotype has just a few counts. The chain links TRBV7-2 to TRBJ2-2; D ambiguous. The V end was cut by 5 bases, the J end by 1 base, with 11 bases between. This CDR3 spans 15 amino acids. CDR1 and CDR2 from the germline V gene are SGHTA and FQGNSA. The CDR3 protein is CASSQPRGNTGELFF. DNA of the CDR3: TGTGCCAGCAGCCAACCGCGAGGGAACACCGGGGAGCTGTTTTTT.

V usage is TRBV20-1 and J usage is TRBJ2-3, with 15 bases matching TRBD2. Per the germline V gene, CDR1 is DFQATT and CDR2 is SNEGSKA (reference sequence). The trim removed 2 bases at V and 10 bases at J, leaving 13 bases unmatched. The CDR3 contains 17 residues. The CDR3 spells CSARPFLGTSGRNAQYF. CDR3 DNA: TGCAGTGCTAGACCTTTTCTCGGGACTAGCGGGAGGAATGCGCAGTATTTT.